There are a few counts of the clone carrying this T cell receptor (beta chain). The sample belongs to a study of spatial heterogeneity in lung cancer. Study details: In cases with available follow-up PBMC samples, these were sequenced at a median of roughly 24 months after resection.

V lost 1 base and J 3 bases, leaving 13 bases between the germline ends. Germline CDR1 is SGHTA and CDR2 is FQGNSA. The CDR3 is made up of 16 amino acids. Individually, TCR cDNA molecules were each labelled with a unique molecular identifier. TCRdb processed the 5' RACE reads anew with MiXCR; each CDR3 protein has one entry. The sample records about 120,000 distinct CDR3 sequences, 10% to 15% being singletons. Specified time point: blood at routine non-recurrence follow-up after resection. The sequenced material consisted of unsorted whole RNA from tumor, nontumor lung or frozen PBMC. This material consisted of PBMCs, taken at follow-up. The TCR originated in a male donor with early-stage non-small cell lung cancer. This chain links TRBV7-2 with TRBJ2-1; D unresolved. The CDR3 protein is CASSLGRLLVYNEQFF. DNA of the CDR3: TGTGCCAGCAGCTTAGGTAGGCTTCTAGTCTACAATGAGCAGTTCTTC.